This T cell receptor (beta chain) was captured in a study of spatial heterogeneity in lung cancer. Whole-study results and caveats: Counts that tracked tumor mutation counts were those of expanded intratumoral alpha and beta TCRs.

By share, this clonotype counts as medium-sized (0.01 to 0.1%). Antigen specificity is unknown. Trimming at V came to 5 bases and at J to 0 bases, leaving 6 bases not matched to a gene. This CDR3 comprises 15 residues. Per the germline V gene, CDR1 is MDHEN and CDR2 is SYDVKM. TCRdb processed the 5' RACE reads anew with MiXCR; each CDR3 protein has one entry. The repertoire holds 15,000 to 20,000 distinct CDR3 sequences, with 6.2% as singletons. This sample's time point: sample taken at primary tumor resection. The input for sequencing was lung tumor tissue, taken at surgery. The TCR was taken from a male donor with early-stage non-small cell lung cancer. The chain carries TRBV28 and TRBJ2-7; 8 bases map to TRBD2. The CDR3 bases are TGTGCCAGCAGTGGATCCGGGACTAGCTCCTACGAGCAGTACTTC. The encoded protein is CASSGSGTSSYEQYF.